The next 23 T cell receptor beta chains were all read from a single sample in a study of shared T cell receptors in the human thymus. Some clones are missing from TCRdb's copy, which holds only in-frame ones; the method was immunoSEQ multiplex PCR. Of fewer than 700,000 clones in the sample, more than 75% were seen once. This sample was shared with a second study, whose subject was human thymus T cells.

The sequencing sample was made of thymocytes. Receptors originate from a boy under two years old with a congenital heart defect.

This chain joins TRBV27 and TRBJ1-3, with 11 bases identical to TRBD1. This CDR3 comprises 18 residues. The germline V gene has CDR1 MNHEY and CDR2 SMNVEV (reference sequence). The trim removed 5 bases at V and 1 base at J, leaving 10 bases unmatched. DNA for the CDR3: TGTGCCAGCAGTCCCTGGGACAGGGGGAAAGAGTCTGGAAACACCATATATTTT. Protein product: CASSPWDRGKESGNTIYF.

The DNA of the CDR3 is TGTGCCAGCAGCGAACGGGACAGCTACAATGAGCAGTTCTTC. Protein: CASSERDSYNEQFF. The rearrangement joins TRBV9 to TRBJ2-1; 7 bases align to TRBD1. CDR3 length equals 14 residues. Germline CDR1 SGDLS, CDR2 YYNGEE. J lost 3 bases, V lost 3 bases, and 3 bases had no gene match.

The chain couples TRBV4-1 to TRBJ2-7; the D is unclear. Per the germline V gene, CDR1 is MGHRA and CDR2 is YSYEKL. The CDR3 loop spans 12 amino acids. Trimming left V 0 bases short and J 3 bases short, with 3 bases between. The CDR3 bases are TGCGCCAGCAGCCAAGATCTCTACGAGCAGTACTTC. This gives the protein CASSQDLYEQYF.

The rearrangement uses TRBV28 and TRBJ2-6, with 10 bases that match TRBD2. Germline V gives CDR1 MDHEN, CDR2 SYDVKM. The CDR3 is made up of 18 amino acids. The V and J ends lost 5 bases and 2 bases, in that order; junction bases with no gene match: 9. The CDR3 DNA sequence: TGTGCCAGCAGTCGGAATCAGCGGGAGGGAGCTGGGGCCAACGTCCTGACTTTC. Amino acid sequence: CASSRNQREGAGANVLTF. Together with reference TRBV28 and TRBJ2-6, the CDR3 gives the full variable domain: DVKVTQSSRYLVKRTGEKVFLECVQDMDHENMFWYRQDPGLGLRLIYFSYDVKMKEKGDIPEGYSVSREKKERFSLILESASTNQTSMYLCASSRNQREGAGANVLTFGAGSRLTVL.

The chain links TRBV6-4 to TRBJ2-1; 8 positions match TRBD1. Germline CDR1 and CDR2: MRHNA and SNTAGT. J lost 0 bases, V lost 0 bases, and 1 base had no gene match. This CDR3 spans 16 amino acids. The CDR3 nucleotides read TGTGCCAGCAGTGACTCTACAGGGGGCTCCTACAATGAGCAGTTCTTC. It encodes CASSDSTGGSYNEQFF.

J is TRBJ2-7 and V is TRBV19; 8 positions agree with TRBD2. Germline CDR1 and CDR2: LNHDA and SQIVND (reference sequence). The CDR3 has 14 amino acids. The J segment lost 0 bases and the V segment lost 6 bases, leaving 4 bases of the junction unmatched. The CDR3 loop reads CASRALAGSYEQYF. The CDR3 DNA sequence: TGTGCCAGTAGGGCCCTAGCGGGCTCCTACGAGCAGTACTTC. Using reference TRBV19 and TRBJ2-7 for the parts outside the CDR3, the full variable domain is DGGITQSPKYLFRKEGQNVTLSCEQNLNHDAMYWYRQDPGQGLRLIYYSQIVNDFQKGDIAEGYSVSREKKESFPLTVTSAQKNPTAFYLCASRALAGSYEQYFGPGTRLTVT.

The rearrangement links TRBV9 to TRBJ1-3, with 7 bases identical to TRBD1. The junction had 2 bases not matched to a gene; V was cut back by 4 bases and J by 1 base. The CDR3 extends over 14 amino acids. Germline V gene sequence: CDR1 SGDLS, CDR2 YYNGEE. The CDR3 DNA is TGTGCCAGCAGCCCAGGGGGGTCTGGAAACACCATATATTTT. It translates to CASSPGGSGNTIYF. Variable domain in full (rest from reference TRBV9 and TRBJ1-3): DSGVTQTPKHLITATGQRVTLRCSPRSGDLSVYWYQQSLDQGLQFLIQYYNGEERAKGNILERFSAQQFPDLHSELNLSSLELGDSALYFCASSPGGSGNTIYFGEGSWLTVV.

This clone was observed a few times. This chain uses TRBV19 with TRBJ2-7, with 7 bases lining up with TRBD1. Germline V gives CDR1 LNHDA, CDR2 SQIVND (reference sequence). The CDR3 has 13 amino acids. V was clipped by 7 bases and J by 1 base; unmatched bases: 4. CDR3 coding DNA: TGTGCCAGTATTGGACAGGTGTCCTACGAGCAGTACTTC. Translation: CASIGQVSYEQYF.

The chain is built from TRBV30 and TRBJ1-1, with 8 bases identical to TRBD1. Per the germline V gene, CDR1 is GTSNPN and CDR2 is SVGIG (reference sequence). V was clipped by 1 base and J by 0 bases; unmatched bases: 13. This CDR3 region has 18 residues. The CDR3 coding sequence is TGTGCCTGGAGTGAGTTCGACAGGGGTCCCTGGTTGAACACTGAAGCTTTCTTT. Encoded protein: CAWSEFDRGPWLNTEAFF.

This rearrangement joins TRBV6-5 to TRBJ2-7; TRBD1 aligns across 9 bases. This CDR3 is built from 15 residues. Germline loops: CDR1 MNHEY, CDR2 SVGAGI. The V gene end was trimmed by 6 bases and the J gene end by 5 bases; junction bases not matched to a gene: 11. CDR3 protein: CASSPGTGRSHEQYF. In DNA, the CDR3 is TGTGCCAGCAGCCCCGGGACAGGGAGATCCCACGAGCAGTACTTC.

The chain carries TRBV5-1 and TRBJ1-2; the D gene is possibly TRBD1 (5 bases). V was clipped by 6 bases and J by 4 bases, with 16 bases between them. The CDR3 contains 14 residues. Germline CDR1 and CDR2: SGHRS and YFSETQ. CDR3 sequence (DNA): TGCGCCAGCACCGGGGAGGGGACCGGCTATGGCTACACCTTC. Translating gives CASTGEGTGYGYTF.

This chain connects TRBV7-2 to TRBJ2-7; 7 bases are shared with TRBD2. This CDR3 is built from 16 residues. Germline CDR1 is SGHTA and CDR2 is FQGNSA. V was clipped by 1 base and J by 4 bases; unmatched bases: 10. CDR3: CASSLEFSGQPYEQYF. CDR3 coding DNA: TGTGCCAGCAGCTTAGAGTTTAGCGGGCAACCTTACGAGCAGTACTTC.

V and J are TRBV2 and TRBJ2-1, with TRBD2 matching over 14 bases. V shed 4 bases, J shed 0 bases, and the junction held 5 bases outside the gene matches. Germline assignment: CDR1 SNHLY and CDR2 FYNNEI. The length of the CDR3 is 18 residues. CDR3 sequence (DNA): TGTGCCAGCAGTGCCGGGACTAGCGGGGGCAGCTCCTACAATGAGCAGTTCTTC. Translated: CASSAGTSGGSSYNEQFF.

This clone showed up just once. J is TRBJ2-7 and V is TRBV11-2, with D perhaps matching TRBD2 (5 bases). CDR3 size: 13 residues. Germline lookup yields CDR1 SGHAT and CDR2 FQNNGV. V lost 3 bases and J 7 bases, leaving 13 bases between the germline ends. Here the CDR3 reads CASSLRGPGEQYF. In nucleotides, the CDR3 is TGTGCCAGCAGCTTGCGTGGACCGGGAGAGCAGTACTTC. Together with reference TRBV11-2 and TRBJ2-7, the CDR3 gives the full variable domain: EAGVAQSPRYKIIEKRQSVAFWCNPISGHATLYWYQQILGQGPKLLIQFQNNGVVDDSQLPKDRFSAERLKGVDSTLKIQPAKLEDSAVYLCASSLRGPGEQYFGPGTRLTVT.

This chain connects TRBV5-4 to TRBJ2-1, with 12 nucleotides matching TRBD2. This CDR3 is built from 15 residues. CDR1 is SGHNT, CDR2 YYREEE, per germline (reference sequence). V lost 4 bases, J lost 5 bases, and 4 bases stayed unmatched. This chain's CDR3 is CASSQTSGSHNEQFF. The CDR3 nucleotides are TGTGCCAGCAGCCAGACTAGCGGGAGCCACAATGAGCAGTTCTTC. The full variable domain, rest sourced from reference TRBV5-4 and TRBJ2-1, is ETGVTQSPTHLIKTRGQQVTLRCSSQSGHNTVSWYQQALGQGPQFIFQYYREEENGRGNFPPRFSGLQFPNYSSELNVNALELDDSALYLCASSQTSGSHNEQFFGPGTRLTVL.

V and J are TRBV2 and TRBJ2-7, with 7 bases that match TRBD1. This CDR3 region has 13 residues. Germline V CDR1 and CDR2: SNHLY, FYNNEI. Trimming at V came to 7 bases and at J to 6 bases, leaving 9 bases not matched to a gene. As DNA, the CDR3 is TGTGCCAGCAATAAGAAACAGGGGTTCGAGCAGTACTTC. Its protein product is CASNKKQGFEQYF.

V and J are TRBV28 and TRBJ1-4; no reliable D call. Trimming stripped 2 bases from V and 5 bases from J, with 6 bases between. Germline loops: CDR1 MDHEN, CDR2 SYDVKM. The CDR3 totals 13 residues. As DNA, the CDR3 is TGTGCCAGCAGTTTAGAGGGAAATGAAAAACTGTTTTTT. It translates to CASSLEGNEKLFF.

Only a few counts were recorded for this clone. V usage is TRBV6-5 and J usage is TRBJ1-4; a weak D match, TRBD1 (5 bases). Germline CDR1 is MNHEY and CDR2 is SVGAGI. The V gene lost 5 bases and the J gene lost 10 bases, with 11 bases spanning the gap. This CDR3 is 12 amino acids long. The CDR3 is CASSRRGRKLFF. For the CDR3, the DNA is TGTGCCAGCAGTCGAAGGGGCAGAAAACTGTTTTTT.

The rearrangement joins TRBV7-6 to TRBJ2-3; 7 bases match TRBD2. Germline V gene sequence: CDR1 SGHVS, CDR2 FNYEAQ. The trim removed 3 bases at V and 2 bases at J, leaving 14 bases unmatched. CDR3 length: 18 residues. CDR3 region: CASSFLRKPGGYTDTQYF. The CDR3 nucleotides read TGTGCCAGCAGCTTTCTCCGAAAACCGGGAGGTTACACAGATACGCAGTATTTT.

This clone was observed once. The chain carries TRBV4-1 and TRBJ1-5; TRBD1 is a possible D gene (5 bases). The germline V and J ends were trimmed by 1 base and 4 bases, with 11 bases remaining between them. This CDR3 is 15 amino acids long. The germline V gene encodes CDR1 MGHRA and CDR2 YSYEKL. CDR3 amino acids: CASSQGPRANQPQHF. The CDR3 DNA sequence: TGCGCCAGCAGCCAAGGTCCCAGGGCAAATCAGCCCCAGCATTTT.

The chain recombines TRBV14 with TRBJ2-1; weak D call: TRBD2 (9 bases). The V end was cut by 6 bases, the J end by 15 bases, with 27 bases between. The germline V gene has CDR1 SGHDN and CDR2 FVKESK. The CDR3 is 15 residues long. This CDR3 reads CASSPGTSILRGPFF. The CDR3 bases are TGTGCCAGCAGTCCCGGGACTAGCATCCTCAGGGGGCCGTTCTTC.

The J gene is TRBJ2-7, the V gene TRBV5-1, with TRBD2 matching over 9 bases. Germline V gives CDR1 SGHRS, CDR2 YFSETQ. CDR3 length equals 16 residues. Trimming at V came to 0 bases and at J to 0 bases, leaving 4 bases not matched to a gene. The CDR3 DNA is TGCGCCAGCAGCTTGGAAGGTAGCGGGAGCTCCTACGAGCAGTACTTC. Encoded protein: CASSLEGSGSSYEQYF.

The gene calls are TRBV7-2 and TRBJ2-5; TRBD2 aligns across 8 bases. There are 15 residues in the CDR3. Germline CDR1 SGHTA, CDR2 FQGNSA. With V trimmed by 6 bases and J by 0 bases, 6 bases remained unmatched. The CDR3 region is CASSHLAGHQETQYF. CDR3 DNA: TGTGCCAGCAGTCATCTAGCGGGCCACCAAGAGACCCAGTACTTC.